The 23 T cell receptor beta chains below come from one sample, sequenced in a study of PD-1 blockade in classical Hodgkin lymphoma. Stated time point: cycle 4 day 1 (C4D1), after 6 weeks of nivolumab. All patients experienced relapse after autologous stem cell transplantation, and brentuximab vedotin exposure was variable. Generated by immunoSEQ multiplex PCR, the TCRdb table keeps only in-frame clones and is missing some. The sample has some 93,000 clones, over 80% seen once. The sample in question was peripheral blood mononuclear cells (PBMCs), obtained before the fourth cycle of nivolumab. These receptor sequences come from a human donor with classical Hodgkin lymphoma.

The chain uses TRBV11-1 and TRBJ1-2; weak D call: TRBD1 (5 bases). This CDR3 spans 14 amino acids. Germline values: CDR1 SGHAT, CDR2 FQDESV (reference sequence). The V end lost 5 bases, the J end lost 4 bases, and 14 bases lay between the germline ends. Written as DNA, the CDR3 is TGTGCCAGCAGCCCCCGAGGGGACCCCTATGGCTACACCTTC. It translates to CASSPRGDPYGYTF.

The V and J genes are TRBV29-1 and TRBJ2-7; weak D call: TRBD1 (6 bases). V lost 5 bases to trimming and J lost 6 bases, with 11 bases between them. From germline, CDR1 is SQVTM and CDR2 ANQGSEA. CDR3 length: 11 residues. CDR3 DNA sequence: TGCAGCGTTCTCAGGGGTGCCGAGCAGTACTTC. Protein sequence: CSVLRGAEQYF.

This chain uses TRBV7-3 with TRBJ2-2; D perhaps matches TRBD1 (6 bases). Trimming stripped 5 bases from V and 5 bases from J, with 9 bases between. CDR3 length equals 13 residues. Germline CDR1 reads SGHTA; CDR2 reads FQGTGA. CDR3 region: CASSATGTGELFF. For the CDR3, the DNA is TGTGCCAGCAGCGCTACAGGGACCGGGGAGCTGTTTTTT.

This clone came up once. The chain joins TRBV18 to TRBJ1-1; no firm D call. The CDR3 length is 15 residues. V gave up 1 base and J gave up 0 bases, with 9 bases separating them. Germline V gene data show CDR1 as KGHSH and CDR2 as LQKENI. CDR3 DNA sequence: TGTGCCAGCTCACCACGGGCAACAATGAACACTGAAGCTTTCTTT. Translating gives CASSPRATMNTEAFF.

The chain is built from TRBV10-3 and TRBJ1-3; the D is unclear. The CDR3 runs 12 residues. The germline gives CDR1 ENHRY, CDR2 SYGVKD. Trimming took 6 bases from V and 0 from J, leaving 3 bases between them. The CDR3 nucleotides read TGTGCCATCAGCACCTCTGGAAACACCATATATTTT. This gives the protein CAISTSGNTIYF.

The chain couples TRBV7-8 to TRBJ2-3; TRBD1 aligns across 7 bases. In germline, CDR1 is SGHVS, CDR2 FQNEAQ. The CDR3 has 15 residues. Trimming at V came to 3 bases and at J to 1 base, leaving 4 bases not matched to a gene. The CDR3 nucleotides read TGTGCCAGCAGCTTCTTTCAGGGGGGCACAGATACGCAGTATTTT. This translates into CASSFFQGGTDTQYF.

This clone was recorded only once. This chain connects TRBV15 to TRBJ1-2, with D possibly TRBD1 on 6 matching bases. This CDR3 contains 15 residues. The V gene lost 2 bases and the J gene lost 4 bases, with 14 bases spanning the gap. Germline values: CDR1 LNHNV, CDR2 YYDKDF (reference sequence). The CDR3 loop is CATSRTRGIGYGYTF. In DNA, the CDR3 is TGTGCCACCAGCAGAACCAGGGGAATTGGCTATGGCTACACCTTC.

V is TRBV2 and J is TRBJ2-7, with 8 bases that match TRBD1. Per the germline V gene, CDR1 is SNHLY and CDR2 is FYNNEI. The V segment lost 5 bases and the J segment 0 bases; nucleotides outside the gene matches: 6. This CDR3 contains 15 residues. Here the CDR3 reads CASSMDRASSYEQYF. The DNA for the CDR3 is TGTGCCAGCAGTATGGACAGGGCTAGCTCCTACGAGCAGTACTTC.

The chain couples TRBV5-4 to TRBJ2-7; D is unresolved. There are 14 residues in the CDR3. Germline CDR1 SGHNT, CDR2 YYREEE (reference sequence). Trimming stripped 0 bases from V and 2 bases from J, with 9 bases between. CDR3 protein: CASSLGPDAYEQYF. DNA of the CDR3: TGTGCCAGCAGCTTGGGTCCAGATGCCTACGAGCAGTACTTC.

The rearrangement uses TRBV6-5 and TRBJ2-2; D uncertain. Germline CDR1 reads MNHEY; CDR2 reads SVGAGI. V was trimmed by 0 bases and J by 0 bases, leaving 5 bases between them. CDR3 length equals 15 residues. CDR3 in amino acids: CASSYSTPNTGELFF. CDR3 nucleotides: TGTGCCAGCAGTTACTCGACTCCGAACACCGGGGAGCTGTTTTTT.

The chain couples TRBV19 to TRBJ1-1; D call uncertain. Trimming pared 3 bases from V and 5 bases from J, leaving 10 bases between. The CDR3 extends over 13 amino acids. The V gene's germline CDR1 is LNHDA and CDR2 SQIVND (reference sequence). CDR3 amino acids: CASSITTGTEAFF. CDR3 coding DNA: TGTGCCAGTAGTATTACTACGGGAACTGAAGCTTTCTTT.

As DNA, the CDR3 is TGCAGCGTTGTTGCCTACACAGATACGCAGTATTTT. This encodes CSVVAYTDTQYF. The V call is TRBV29-1, the J call TRBJ2-3; D gene uncertain. Germline V gene data show CDR1 as SQVTM and CDR2 as ANQGSEA. The V and J ends lost 4 bases and 2 bases respectively, with 7 bases between them. CDR3 length: 12 amino acids.

The chain is built from TRBV6-5 and TRBJ1-1; maybe TRBD1 (5 bases). The CDR3 runs to 14 residues. V was cut by 2 bases and J by 1 base, with 8 bases left in between. In germline, CDR1 is MNHEY, CDR2 SVGAGI. CDR3 loop: CASSYQQGNTEAFF. In DNA, the CDR3 is TGTGCCAGCAGTTACCAGCAGGGGAACACTGAAGCTTTCTTT.

The chain combines TRBV29-1 with TRBJ2-5; maybe TRBD2 (7 bases). The germline V and J ends were trimmed by 8 bases and 5 bases, with 12 bases remaining between them. The germline V gene has CDR1 SQVTM and CDR2 ANQGSEA. This CDR3 region has 11 residues. The CDR3 DNA sequence: TGCAGCTCCGGGGGGCTGGAGACCCAGTACTTC. It specifies CSSGGLETQYF.

This clone occurred once. This chain's CDR3 is CASSSRTSGSEQFF. The CDR3 DNA sequence: TGTGCCAGCAGCTCCCGGACTAGCGGGAGTGAGCAGTTCTTC. This chain connects TRBV7-7 to TRBJ2-1, with 13 nucleotides matching TRBD2. Germline V gives CDR1 SSHAT, CDR2 FNYEAQ (reference sequence). Trimming removed 4 bases from V and 9 bases from J; junction bases left unmatched: 3. The CDR3 is made up of 14 amino acids.

The chain employs TRBV29-1 and TRBJ2-5, with D perhaps TRBD2 (6 bases). V gave up 6 bases and J gave up 2 bases, with 13 bases separating them. The CDR3 loop spans 13 amino acids. CDR1 and CDR2 from the germline V gene are SQVTM and ANQGSEA. The chain's CDR3 is CSVSGTRQETQYF. CDR3 sequence (DNA): TGCAGCGTCTCCGGGACTCGACAAGAGACCCAGTACTTC.

The rearrangement uses TRBV19 and TRBJ2-1; 14 bases line up with TRBD2. The CDR3 contains 19 residues. Trimming at V came to 1 base and at J to 1 base, leaving 6 bases not matched to a gene. Germline lookup yields CDR1 LNHDA and CDR2 SQIVND (reference sequence). The CDR3 here is CASSIAGTSGSGSYNEQFF. CDR3 nucleotides: TGTGCCAGTAGTATAGCGGGGACTAGCGGGAGCGGTTCCTACAATGAGCAGTTCTTC.

This clone was counted a single time. This chain connects TRBV15 to TRBJ1-1, with D hard to call. Trimming shortened V by 7 bases and J by 0 bases, and 12 bases separated the two germline ends. CDR1 is LNHNV and CDR2 is YYDKDF in the germline V gene (reference sequence). CDR3 length: 14 amino acids. The CDR3 coding sequence is TGTGCCACCACCATGGGGTTTCTGAACACTGAAGCTTTCTTT. Translation: CATTMGFLNTEAFF.

This clone showed up just a few times. V gene TRBV25-1 combines with J gene TRBJ2-7; a weak D match, TRBD2 (5 bases). Germline values: CDR1 MGHDK, CDR2 SYGVNS. There are 12 residues in the CDR3. Trimming removed 7 bases at V and 6 bases at J, with 13 bases between. The CDR3, as DNA: TGTGCCAGCAATCACGGTGCGGGCGAGCAGTACTTC. It is translated as CASNHGAGEQYF.

In its sample, this clone was seen once. The chain has TRBV5-1 and TRBJ2-2, with D maybe TRBD2 (5 bases). The CDR3 is 14 amino acids. The germline V gene has CDR1 SGHRS and CDR2 YFSETQ. V dropped 2 bases and J dropped 2 bases, with 7 bases sitting between them. The CDR3 region is CASSFTGNTGELFF. CDR3 DNA sequence: TGCGCCAGCAGCTTTACGGGAAACACCGGGGAGCTGTTTTTT.

The chain uses TRBV7-2 and TRBJ2-3; 14 bases fit TRBD2. Germline lookup yields CDR1 SGHTA and CDR2 FQGNSA. The CDR3 spans 19 residues. V was clipped by 5 bases and J by 4 bases; unmatched bases: 14. The CDR3 bases are TGTGCCAGCAGCCCGGCCCCAAGACTAGCGGGAGGGAGGTCAGATACGCAGTATTTT. Protein sequence: CASSPAPRLAGGRSDTQYF.

This clone has only a few counts. The CDR3 DNA reads TGTGCCAGCTCACCGCTCCAGGGAAATACCGATGAAAAACTGTTTTTT. The encoded protein is CASSPLQGNTDEKLFF. This chain connects TRBV18 to TRBJ1-4, with D possibly being TRBD1 (5 bases). Germline-derived CDR1 and CDR2 are KGHSH and LQKENI. V was shortened by 3 bases and J by 6 bases, with 17 bases between the two germline ends. The CDR3 totals 16 residues.

This clone was observed a single time. The chain carries TRBV7-8 and TRBJ2-1, with TRBD2 matching over 7 bases. CDR3 length: 16 amino acids. Germline V gene lookup returns CDR1 SGHVS and CDR2 FQNEAQ. Trimming cost V 2 bases and J 6 bases; bases outside gene matches: 10. CDR3: CASSLSGLAAANEQFF. The CDR3 region has the DNA TGTGCCAGCAGCTTAAGCGGCCTAGCGGCAGCCAATGAGCAGTTCTTC. The variable domain in full, completed from reference TRBV7-8 and TRBJ2-1, reads GAGVSQSPRYKVAKRGQDVALRCDPISGHVSLFWYQQALGQGPEFLTYFQNEAQLDKSGLPSDRFFAERPEGSVSTLKIQRTQQEDSAVYLCASSLSGLAAANEQFFGPGTRLTVL.